This T cell receptor (beta chain) is from a study of blood T cell repertoires in COVID-19. Background on the study: The study drew acute and convalescent COVID-19 samples from the United States, Italy and Spain. From T cells, B-cell-depleted T cells, or PBMCs came the material, which was cDNA or gDNA.

In the authors' workflow: It was from reference gene primer amplification that nucleated cell counts were estimated. Profiled with immunoSEQ multiplex PCR; TCRdb holds only in-frame clones, not every one. V, J and clone size derive from that table, while D and trimming were established from the DNA sequence. The profile shows some 25,000 clones, 85% to 90% of them singletons. This clonotype was obtained from a man aged 65 to 85 with acute or convalescent COVID-19. Sequencing was performed on peripheral blood.

CDR3 in DNA: TGCGCCAGCAGCCTGATGACAGGGTTCAAATCTGGGGCCAACGTCCTGACTTTC. Residues: CASSLMTGFKSGANVLTF. The chain joins TRBV5-1 to TRBJ2-6, with 7 bases identical to TRBD1. Germline values: CDR1 SGHRS, CDR2 YFSETQ. The CDR3 runs 18 residues. V was pared by 4 bases and J by 1 base, with 11 bases of the junction left unmatched.